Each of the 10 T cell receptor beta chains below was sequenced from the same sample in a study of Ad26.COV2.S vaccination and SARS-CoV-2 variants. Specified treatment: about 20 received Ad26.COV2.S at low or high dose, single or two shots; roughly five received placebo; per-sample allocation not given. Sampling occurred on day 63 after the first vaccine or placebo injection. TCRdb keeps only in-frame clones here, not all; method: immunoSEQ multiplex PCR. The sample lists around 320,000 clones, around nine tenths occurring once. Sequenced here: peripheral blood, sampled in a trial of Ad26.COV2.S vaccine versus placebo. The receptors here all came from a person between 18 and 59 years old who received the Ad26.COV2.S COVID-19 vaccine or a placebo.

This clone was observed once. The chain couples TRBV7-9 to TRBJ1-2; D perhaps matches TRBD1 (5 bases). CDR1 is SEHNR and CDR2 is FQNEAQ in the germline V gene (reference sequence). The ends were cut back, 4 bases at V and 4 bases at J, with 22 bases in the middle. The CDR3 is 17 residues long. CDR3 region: CASSSNSGTSRSYGYTF. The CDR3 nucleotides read TGTGCCAGCAGCTCCAACAGCGGGACCTCCCGAAGCTATGGCTACACCTTC.

CDR3 coding DNA: TGCAGCGTTGAAGGCTCGGGACGGTGGATTAGCACAGATACGCAGTATTTT. Protein sequence: CSVEGSGRWISTDTQYF. This chain links TRBV29-1 with TRBJ2-3, with D possibly called TRBD1 or TRBD2 (5 bases each). CDR1 and CDR2 (germline): SQVTM, ANQGSEA. V gave up 1 base and J gave up 0 bases, with 17 bases separating them. This CDR3 spans 17 amino acids.

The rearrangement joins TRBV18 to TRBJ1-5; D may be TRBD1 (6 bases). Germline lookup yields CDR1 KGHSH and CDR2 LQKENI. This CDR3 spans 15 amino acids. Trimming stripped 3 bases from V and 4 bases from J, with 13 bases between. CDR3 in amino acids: CASSPSGTLNQPQHF. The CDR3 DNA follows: TGTGCCAGCTCACCTTCCGGGACACTTAATCAGCCCCAGCATTTT.

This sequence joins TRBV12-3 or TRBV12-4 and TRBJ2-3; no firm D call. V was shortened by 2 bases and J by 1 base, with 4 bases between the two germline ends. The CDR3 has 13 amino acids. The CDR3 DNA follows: TGTGCCAGCAGTTTAATCCGCACAGATACGCAGTATTTT. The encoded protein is CASSLIRTDTQYF.

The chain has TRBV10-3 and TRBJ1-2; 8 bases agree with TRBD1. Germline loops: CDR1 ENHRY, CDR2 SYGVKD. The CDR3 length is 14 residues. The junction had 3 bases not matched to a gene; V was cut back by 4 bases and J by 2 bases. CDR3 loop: CAISGDRMNYGYTF. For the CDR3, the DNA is TGTGCCATCAGTGGGGACAGGATGAACTATGGCTACACCTTC.

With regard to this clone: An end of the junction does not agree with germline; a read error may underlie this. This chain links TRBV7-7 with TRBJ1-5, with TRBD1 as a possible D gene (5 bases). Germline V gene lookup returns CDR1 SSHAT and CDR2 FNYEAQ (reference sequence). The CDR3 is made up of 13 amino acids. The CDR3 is CASSPGRDQPQHF. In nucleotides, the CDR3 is TGTGCTAGCAGCCCGGGACGGGATCAGCCCCAGCATTTT.

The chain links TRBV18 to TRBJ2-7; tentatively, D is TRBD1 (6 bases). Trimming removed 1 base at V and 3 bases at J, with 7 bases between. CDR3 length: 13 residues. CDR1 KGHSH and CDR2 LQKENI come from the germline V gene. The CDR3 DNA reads TGTGCCAGCTCACCACTACAGGGCTACGAGCAGTACTTC. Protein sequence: CASSPLQGYEQYF. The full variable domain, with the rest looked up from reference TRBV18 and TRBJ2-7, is NAGVMQNPRHLVRRRGQEARLRCSPMKGHSHVYWYRQLPEEGLKFMVYLQKENIIDESGMPKERFSAEFPKEGPSILRIQQVVRGDSAAYFCASSPLQGYEQYFGPGTRLTVT.

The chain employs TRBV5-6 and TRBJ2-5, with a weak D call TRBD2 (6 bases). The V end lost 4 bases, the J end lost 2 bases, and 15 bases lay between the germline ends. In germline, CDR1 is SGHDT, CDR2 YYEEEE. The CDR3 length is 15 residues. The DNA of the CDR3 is TGTGCCAGCAGCCCAAGGCCCGGGGGACAAGAGACCCAGTACTTC. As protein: CASSPRPGGQETQYF.

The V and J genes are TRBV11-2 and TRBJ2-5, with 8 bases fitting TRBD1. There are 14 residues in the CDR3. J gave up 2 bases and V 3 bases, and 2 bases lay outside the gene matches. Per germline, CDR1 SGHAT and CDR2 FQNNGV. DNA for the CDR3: TGTGCCAGCAGCTTCCGGACAGGGCAAGAGACCCAGTACTTC. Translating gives CASSFRTGQETQYF.

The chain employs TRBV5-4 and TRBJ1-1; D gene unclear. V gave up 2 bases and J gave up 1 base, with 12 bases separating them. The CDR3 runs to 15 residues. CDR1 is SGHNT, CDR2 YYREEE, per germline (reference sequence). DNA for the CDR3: TGTGCCAGCAGCTTCACCGATTTTAGGAACACTGAAGCTTTCTTT. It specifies CASSFTDFRNTEAFF. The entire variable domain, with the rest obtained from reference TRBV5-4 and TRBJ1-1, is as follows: ETGVTQSPTHLIKTRGQQVTLRCSSQSGHNTVSWYQQALGQGPQFIFQYYREEENGRGNFPPRFSGLQFPNYSSELNVNALELDDSALYLCASSFTDFRNTEAFFGQGTRLTVV.